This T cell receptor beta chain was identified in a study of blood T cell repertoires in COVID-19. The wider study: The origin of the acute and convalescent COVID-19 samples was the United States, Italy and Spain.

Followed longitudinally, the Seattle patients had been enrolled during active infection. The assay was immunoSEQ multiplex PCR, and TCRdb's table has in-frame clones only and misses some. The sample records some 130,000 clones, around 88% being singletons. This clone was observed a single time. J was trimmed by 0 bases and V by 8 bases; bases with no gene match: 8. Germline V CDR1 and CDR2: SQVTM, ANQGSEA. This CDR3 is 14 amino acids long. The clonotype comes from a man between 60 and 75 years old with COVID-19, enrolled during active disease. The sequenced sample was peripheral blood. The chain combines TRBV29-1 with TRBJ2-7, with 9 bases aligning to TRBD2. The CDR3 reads CSTSGSRSSYEQYF. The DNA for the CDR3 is TGCAGCACTAGCGGGTCCAGGAGCTCCTACGAGCAGTACTTC.